This T cell receptor (beta chain) was identified during a study of blood T cell repertoires in COVID-19. As for the study in general: Specimens from acute and convalescent COVID-19 originated in the United States, Italy and Spain. T cells, B-cell-depleted T cells, or PBMCs supplied cDNA or gDNA.

Per the original data handling: Counts of nucleated cells, estimated from reference gene primer amplification, were obtained. Some clones are missing from TCRdb's copy, which holds only in-frame ones; the method was immunoSEQ multiplex PCR. V and J calls and clone size are given by that table; D and trimming were obtained from the DNA. The repertoire consists of under 300,000 clones, with roughly four fifths occurring once and the leading ten covering more than 8%. The ends were cut back, 0 bases at V and 0 bases at J, with 7 bases in the middle. The CDR3 contains 15 residues. Per germline, CDR1 SGDLS and CDR2 YYNGEE.

Sample: peripheral blood. The chain links TRBV9 to TRBJ1-3; D call uncertain. This clonotype was sampled from an elderly woman with acute or convalescent COVID-19. The CDR3 DNA is TGTGCCAGCAGCGTAGCTACCCACTCTGGAAACACCATATATTTT. It translates to CASSVATHSGNTIYF.